This T cell receptor (beta chain) was observed in a study of T cell responses to AZD1222 COVID-19 vaccine. Study-wide results and limits: Just 5 or 6 AZD1222 recipients tested seropositive at baseline.

Repertoires were generated with immunoSEQ multiplex PCR, while TCRdb's copy carries only in-frame clones and drops some. Here the sample spans under 100,000 clones, approximately 89% being singletons. Worth noting for this clone: Antigen specificity is unknown.

The V gene's germline CDR1 is MNHEY and CDR2 SVGEGT. V was clipped by 2 bases and J by 5 bases; unmatched bases: 7. CDR3 length: 16 residues. The sequence came from an adult who received the AZD1222 COVID-19 vaccine. This specimen consisted of peripheral blood, obtained 28 days after the second AZD1222 dose. This sequence joins TRBV6-2 or TRBV6-3 and TRBJ2-5, with 11 bases fitting TRBD2. CDR3 region: CASSYPTSGGGETQYF. Here the CDR3 DNA reads TGTGCCAGCAGTTACCCCACTAGCGGGGGCGGTGAGACCCAGTACTTC.